The T cell receptor beta chain described here comes from a study of cytomegalovirus exposure and HLA in healthy donors. In the case of this clone: Its matching antigen is unknown.

The study ran its PCR with 60 Vbeta and 13 Jbeta primers. Produced via immunoSEQ multiplex PCR; TCRdb's table is partial and in-frame only. The top ten clones hold under 7.5% of a sample with some 160,000 clones, around 80% of them seen once. Findings and caveats of the study: A prior analysis recorded that most TCR beta V segments were productive about 87% or about 30% of the time. Rarity characterized most TCR sequences, yet some public TCRs appeared in many donors. Researchers reported in a later analysis that a missense DCLRE1C variant was tied to TCR beta V- and J-gene trimming. What a later analysis reportedly showed was that an Asian-associated ancestry cluster had fewer N-insertions than the approximately 670-donor mean.

The CDR3 consists of 13 residues. The V end was cut by 6 bases, the J end by 2 bases, with 11 bases between. Germline lookup yields CDR1 MNHEY and CDR2 SVGAGI. Source material: PBMCs. This chain links TRBV6-5 with TRBJ2-7; tentative D call: TRBD1 (6 bases). The sequence derives from a middle-aged man in good health and CMV-seronegative. The CDR3 spells CASRPGQAYEQYF. CDR3 in DNA: TGTGCCAGCAGGCCGGGACAAGCCTACGAGCAGTACTTC.